This T cell receptor (beta chain) was sequenced during a study of vaccination and CD4 T cells after COVID-19. Study details: The study drew post-COVID samples a median roughly 100 days after diagnosis (range 35 to 161). Median time from second vaccine dose to sampling was roughly 65 days (14 to 241). Study conclusions and caveats: Reactive clone data from convalescent patients indicated a median of roughly 86% appearing only post-vaccination. Convalescent participants were relatively few, and none had early post-infection timepoints studied.

TCRdb independently ran MiXCR on the PCR reads; one entry per CDR3 protein. Of about 29,000 distinct CDR3 sequences in the sample, approximately 53% were seen once. Time point meaning: late sampling 161 to 241 days after vaccination in a few convalescent patients. The sample holds a few counts of this clonotype. The antigen remains unidentified. The CDR3 runs 12 residues. Trimming cost V 3 bases and J 6 bases, with 7 bases left between them. From germline, CDR1 is MGHRA and CDR2 YSYEKL. This chain links TRBV4-1 with TRBJ2-3; D call uncertain. This sample comprised CD4+ T cells from blood, obtained about 7 months after SARS-CoV-2 vaccination. The receptor comes from a human donor who had recovered from COVID-19. CDR3 DNA sequence: TGCGCCAGCAGCCACCCGTTGGATACGCAGTATTTT. Encoded protein: CASSHPLDTQYF.